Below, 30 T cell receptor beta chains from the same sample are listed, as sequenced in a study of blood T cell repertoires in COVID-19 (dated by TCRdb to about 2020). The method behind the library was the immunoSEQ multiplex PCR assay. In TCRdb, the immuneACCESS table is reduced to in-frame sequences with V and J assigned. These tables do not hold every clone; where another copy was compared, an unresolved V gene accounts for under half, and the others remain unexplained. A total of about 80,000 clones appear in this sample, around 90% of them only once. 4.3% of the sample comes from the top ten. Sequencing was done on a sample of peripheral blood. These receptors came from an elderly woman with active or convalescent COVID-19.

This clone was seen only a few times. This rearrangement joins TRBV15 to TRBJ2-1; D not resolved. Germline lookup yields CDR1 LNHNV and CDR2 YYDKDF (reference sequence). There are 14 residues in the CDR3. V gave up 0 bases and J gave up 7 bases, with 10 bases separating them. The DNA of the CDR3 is TGTGCCACCAGCAGAGACGTGGTAGCAAATGAGCAGTTCTTC. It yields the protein CATSRDVVANEQFF.

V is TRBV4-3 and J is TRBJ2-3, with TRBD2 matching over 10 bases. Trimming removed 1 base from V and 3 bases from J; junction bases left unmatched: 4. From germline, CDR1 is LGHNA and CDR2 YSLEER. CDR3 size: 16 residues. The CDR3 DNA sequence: TGCGCCAGCAGCCAAGGACTAGCGGGTTCGACAGATACGCAGTATTTT. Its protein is CASSQGLAGSTDTQYF.

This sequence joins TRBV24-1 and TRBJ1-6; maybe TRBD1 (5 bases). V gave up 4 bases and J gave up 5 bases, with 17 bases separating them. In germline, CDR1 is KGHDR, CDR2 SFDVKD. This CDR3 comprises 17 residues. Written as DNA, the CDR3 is TGTGCCACCAGTGAGTACCATACAGGCCCCCATAATTCACCCCTCCACTTT. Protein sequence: CATSEYHTGPHNSPLHF.

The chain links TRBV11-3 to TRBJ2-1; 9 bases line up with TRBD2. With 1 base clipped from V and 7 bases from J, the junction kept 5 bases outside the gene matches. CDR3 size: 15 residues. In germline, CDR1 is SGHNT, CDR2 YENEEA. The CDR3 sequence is CASSLGPLAGNEQFF. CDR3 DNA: TGTGCCAGCAGCTTAGGTCCCCTAGCGGGGAATGAGCAGTTCTTC.

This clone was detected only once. The CDR3 DNA follows: TGTGCCAGCAGCTTGGGAACGGACAGGGGGTTTGGAGATGAGCAGTTCTTC. The encoded protein is CASSLGTDRGFGDEQFF. The chain links TRBV5-6 to TRBJ2-1; 10 bases fit TRBD1. Germline CDR1 reads SGHDT; CDR2 reads YYEEEE. The CDR3 extends over 17 amino acids. J lost 8 bases, V lost 0 bases, and 11 bases had no gene match. The complete variable domain, with remaining parts taken from reference TRBV5-6 and TRBJ2-1, reads DAGVTQSPTHLIKTRGQQVTLRCSPKSGHDTVSWYQQALGQGPQFIFQYYEEEERQRGNFPDRFSGHQFPNYSSELNVNALLLGDSALYLCASSLGTDRGFGDEQFFGPGTRLTVL.

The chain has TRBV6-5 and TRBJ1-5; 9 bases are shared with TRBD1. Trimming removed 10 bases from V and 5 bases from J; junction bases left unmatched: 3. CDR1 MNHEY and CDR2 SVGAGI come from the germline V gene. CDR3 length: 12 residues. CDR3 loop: CATRQGDQPQHF. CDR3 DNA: TGTGCCACTAGACAGGGGGATCAGCCCCAGCATTTT.

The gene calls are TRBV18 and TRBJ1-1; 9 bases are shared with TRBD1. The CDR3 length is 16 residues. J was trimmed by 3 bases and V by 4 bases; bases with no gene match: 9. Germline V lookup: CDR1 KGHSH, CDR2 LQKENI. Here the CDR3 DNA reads TGTGCCAGCTCACGCGACAGACAGGGGGGTCACACTGAAGCTTTCTTT. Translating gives CASSRDRQGGHTEAFF.

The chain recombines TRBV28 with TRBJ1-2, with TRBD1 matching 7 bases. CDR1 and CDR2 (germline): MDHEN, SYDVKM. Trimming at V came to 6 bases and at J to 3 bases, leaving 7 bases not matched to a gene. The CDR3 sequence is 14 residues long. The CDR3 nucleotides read TGTGCCAGCAGGCGAACAGGGGTTGACTATGGCTACACCTTC. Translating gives CASRRTGVDYGYTF.

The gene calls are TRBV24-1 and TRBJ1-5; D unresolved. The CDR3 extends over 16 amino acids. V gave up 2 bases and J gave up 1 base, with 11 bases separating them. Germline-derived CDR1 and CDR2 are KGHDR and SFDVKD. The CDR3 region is CATSDSKGGSNQPQHF. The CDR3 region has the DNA TGTGCCACCAGTGATTCAAAGGGAGGAAGCAATCAGCCCCAGCATTTT.

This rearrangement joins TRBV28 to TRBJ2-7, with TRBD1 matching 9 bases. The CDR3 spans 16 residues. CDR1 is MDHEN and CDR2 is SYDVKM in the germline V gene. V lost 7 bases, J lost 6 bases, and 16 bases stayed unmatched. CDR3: CASTTGGTGFFGEQYF. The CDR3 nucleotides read TGTGCCAGCACTACCGGAGGGACAGGGTTCTTCGGCGAGCAGTACTTC.

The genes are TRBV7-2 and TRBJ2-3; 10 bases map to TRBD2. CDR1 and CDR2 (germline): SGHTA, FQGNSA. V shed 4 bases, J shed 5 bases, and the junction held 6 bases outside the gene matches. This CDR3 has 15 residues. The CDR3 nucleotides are TGTGCCAGCAGCTACCTAGCGGGAGCCGTAGATACGCAGTATTTT. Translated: CASSYLAGAVDTQYF.

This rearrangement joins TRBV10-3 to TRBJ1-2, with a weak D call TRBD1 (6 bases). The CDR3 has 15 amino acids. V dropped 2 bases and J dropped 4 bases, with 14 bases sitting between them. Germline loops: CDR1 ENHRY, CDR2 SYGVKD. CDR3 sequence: CAISEQQGAGYGYTF. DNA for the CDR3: TGTGCCATCAGTGAGCAACAGGGCGCCGGCTATGGCTACACCTTC.

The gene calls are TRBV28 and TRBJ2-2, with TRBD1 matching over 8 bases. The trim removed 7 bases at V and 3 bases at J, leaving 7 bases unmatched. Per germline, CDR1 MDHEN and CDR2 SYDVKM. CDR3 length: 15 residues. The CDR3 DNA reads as TGTGCCAGCATCTACAGGGGGAGAGACACCGGGGAGCTGTTTTTT. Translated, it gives CASIYRGRDTGELFF.

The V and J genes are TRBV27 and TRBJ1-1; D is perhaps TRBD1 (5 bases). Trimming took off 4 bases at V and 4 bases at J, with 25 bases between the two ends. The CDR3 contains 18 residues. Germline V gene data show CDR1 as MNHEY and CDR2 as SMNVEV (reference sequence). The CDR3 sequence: CASSWSAVYRQKSTEAFF. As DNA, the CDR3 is TGTGCCAGCAGTTGGTCAGCAGTTTATCGACAGAAGTCCACTGAAGCTTTCTTT.

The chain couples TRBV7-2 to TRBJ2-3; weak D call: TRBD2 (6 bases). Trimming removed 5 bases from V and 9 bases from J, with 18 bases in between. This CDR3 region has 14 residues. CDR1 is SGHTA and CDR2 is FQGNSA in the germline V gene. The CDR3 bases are TGTGCCAGCAGCGCCACAGTGGTGGGGGGAACGCAGTATTTT. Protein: CASSATVVGGTQYF.

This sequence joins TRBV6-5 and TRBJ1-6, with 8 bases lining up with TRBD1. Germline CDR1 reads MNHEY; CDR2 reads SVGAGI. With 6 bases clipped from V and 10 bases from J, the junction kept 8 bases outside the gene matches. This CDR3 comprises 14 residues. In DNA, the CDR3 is TGTGCCAGCAGACCTACAGGGGGAAGGTCACCCCTCCACTTT. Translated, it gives CASRPTGGRSPLHF.

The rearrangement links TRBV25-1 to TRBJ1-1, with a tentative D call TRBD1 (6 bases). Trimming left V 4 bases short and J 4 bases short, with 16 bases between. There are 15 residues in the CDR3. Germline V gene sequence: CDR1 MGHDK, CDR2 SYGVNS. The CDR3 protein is CASSVGGLFVTEAFF. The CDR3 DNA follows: TGTGCCAGCAGTGTTGGGGGCCTTTTTGTCACTGAAGCTTTCTTT.

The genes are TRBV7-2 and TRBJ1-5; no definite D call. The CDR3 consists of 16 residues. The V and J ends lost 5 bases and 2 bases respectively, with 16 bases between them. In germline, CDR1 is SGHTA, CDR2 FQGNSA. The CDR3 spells CASSQEARWGNQPQHF. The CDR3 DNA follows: TGTGCCAGCAGCCAAGAGGCCCGGTGGGGCAATCAGCCCCAGCATTTT. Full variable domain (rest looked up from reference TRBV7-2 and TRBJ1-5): GAGVSQSPSNKVTEKGKDVELRCDPISGHTALYWYRQSLGQGLEFLIYFQGNSAPDKSGLPSDRFSAERTGGSVSTLTIQRTQQEDSAVYLCASSQEARWGNQPQHFGDGTRLSIL.

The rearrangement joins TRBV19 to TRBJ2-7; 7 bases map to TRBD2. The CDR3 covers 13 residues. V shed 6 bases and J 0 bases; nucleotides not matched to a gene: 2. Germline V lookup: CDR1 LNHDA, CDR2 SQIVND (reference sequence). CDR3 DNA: TGTGCCAGTAGGGGGGGGAGCTCCTACGAGCAGTACTTC. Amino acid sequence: CASRGGSSYEQYF.

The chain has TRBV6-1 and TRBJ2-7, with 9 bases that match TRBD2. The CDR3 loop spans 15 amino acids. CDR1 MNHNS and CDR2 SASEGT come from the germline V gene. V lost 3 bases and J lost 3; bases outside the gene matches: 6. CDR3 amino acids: CASSDSGRRGYEQYF. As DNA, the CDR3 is TGTGCCAGCAGTGATAGCGGGAGACGTGGCTACGAGCAGTACTTC.

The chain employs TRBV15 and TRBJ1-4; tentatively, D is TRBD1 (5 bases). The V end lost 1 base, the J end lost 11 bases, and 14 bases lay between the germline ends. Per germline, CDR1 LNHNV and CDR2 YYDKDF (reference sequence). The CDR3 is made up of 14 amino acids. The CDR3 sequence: CATSRVQDSGKLFF. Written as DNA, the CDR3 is TGTGCCACCAGCAGAGTACAGGATTCAGGGAAACTGTTTTTT.

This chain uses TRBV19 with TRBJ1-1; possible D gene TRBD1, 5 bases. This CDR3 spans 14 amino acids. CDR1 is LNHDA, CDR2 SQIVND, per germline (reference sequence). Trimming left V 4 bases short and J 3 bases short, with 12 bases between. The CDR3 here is CASSSQGGDTEAFF. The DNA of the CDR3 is TGTGCCAGTAGTAGTCAGGGCGGAGACACTGAAGCTTTCTTT.

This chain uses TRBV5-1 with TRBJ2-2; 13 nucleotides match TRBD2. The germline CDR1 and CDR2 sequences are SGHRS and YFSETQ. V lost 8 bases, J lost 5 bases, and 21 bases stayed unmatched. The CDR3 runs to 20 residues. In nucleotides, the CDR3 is TGCGCCAGTGATGGATATATGACCGGGACTAGCGGGATCAAGACCGGGGAGCTGTTTTTT. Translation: CASDGYMTGTSGIKTGELFF.

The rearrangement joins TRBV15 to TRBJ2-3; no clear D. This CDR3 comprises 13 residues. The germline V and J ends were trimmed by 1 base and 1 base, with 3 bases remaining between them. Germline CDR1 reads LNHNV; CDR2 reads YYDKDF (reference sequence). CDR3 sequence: CATSRGGTDTQYF. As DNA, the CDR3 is TGTGCCACCAGCAGAGGAGGCACAGATACGCAGTATTTT.

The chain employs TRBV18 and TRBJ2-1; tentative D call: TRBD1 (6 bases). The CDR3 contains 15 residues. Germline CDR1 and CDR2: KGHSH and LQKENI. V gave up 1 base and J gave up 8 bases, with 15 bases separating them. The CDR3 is CASSPQGTPGHEQFF. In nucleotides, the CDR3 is TGTGCCAGCTCACCACAAGGGACACCCGGCCATGAGCAGTTCTTC.

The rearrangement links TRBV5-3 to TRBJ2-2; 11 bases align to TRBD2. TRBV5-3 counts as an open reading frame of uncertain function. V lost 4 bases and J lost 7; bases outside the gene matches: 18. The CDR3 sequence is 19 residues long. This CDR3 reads CARSKSDLLAGGPSGELFF. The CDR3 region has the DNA TGTGCCAGAAGCAAATCCGACCTCTTAGCGGGAGGGCCAAGCGGGGAGCTGTTTTTT.

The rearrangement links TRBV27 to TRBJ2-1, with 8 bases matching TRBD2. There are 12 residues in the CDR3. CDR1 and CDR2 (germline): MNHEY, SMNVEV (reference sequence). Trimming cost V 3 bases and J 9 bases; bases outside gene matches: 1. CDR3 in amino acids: CASSFAGGEQFF. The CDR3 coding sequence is TGTGCCAGCAGTTTCGCGGGGGGTGAGCAGTTCTTC.

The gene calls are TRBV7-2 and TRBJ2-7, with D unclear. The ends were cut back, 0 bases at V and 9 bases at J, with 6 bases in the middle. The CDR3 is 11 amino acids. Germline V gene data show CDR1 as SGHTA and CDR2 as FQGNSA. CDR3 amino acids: CASSLASGQYF. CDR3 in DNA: TGTGCCAGCAGCTTAGCCTCGGGGCAGTACTTC.

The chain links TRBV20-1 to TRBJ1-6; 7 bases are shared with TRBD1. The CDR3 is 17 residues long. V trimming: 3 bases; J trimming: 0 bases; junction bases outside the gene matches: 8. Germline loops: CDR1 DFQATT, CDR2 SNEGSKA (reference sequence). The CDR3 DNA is TGCAGTGCTAGTAGCACGACAGGGAGCTCCTATAATTCACCCCTCCACTTT. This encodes CSASSTTGSSYNSPLHF.

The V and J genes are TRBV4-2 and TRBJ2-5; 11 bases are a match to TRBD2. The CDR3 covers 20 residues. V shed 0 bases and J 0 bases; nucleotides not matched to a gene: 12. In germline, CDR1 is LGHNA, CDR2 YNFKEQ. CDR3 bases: TGTGCCAGCAGCCAAGATATATTGACTAGCGGGGCCTCGTACCAAGAGACCCAGTACTTC. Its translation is CASSQDILTSGASYQETQYF.